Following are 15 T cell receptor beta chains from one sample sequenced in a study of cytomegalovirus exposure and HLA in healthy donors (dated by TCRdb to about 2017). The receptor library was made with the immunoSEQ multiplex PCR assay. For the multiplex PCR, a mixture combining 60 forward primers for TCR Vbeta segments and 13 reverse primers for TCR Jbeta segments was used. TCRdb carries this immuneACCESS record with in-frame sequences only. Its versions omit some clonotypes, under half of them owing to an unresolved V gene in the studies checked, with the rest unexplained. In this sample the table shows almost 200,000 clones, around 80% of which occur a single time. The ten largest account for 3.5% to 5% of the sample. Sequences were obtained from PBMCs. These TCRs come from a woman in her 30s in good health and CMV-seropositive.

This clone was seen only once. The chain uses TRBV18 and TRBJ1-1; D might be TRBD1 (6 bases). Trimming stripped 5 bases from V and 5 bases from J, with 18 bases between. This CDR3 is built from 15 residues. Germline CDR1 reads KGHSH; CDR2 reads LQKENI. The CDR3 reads CASSEQQGRTTEAFF. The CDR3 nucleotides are TGTGCCAGCTCAGAGCAACAGGGACGAACTACTGAAGCTTTCTTT.

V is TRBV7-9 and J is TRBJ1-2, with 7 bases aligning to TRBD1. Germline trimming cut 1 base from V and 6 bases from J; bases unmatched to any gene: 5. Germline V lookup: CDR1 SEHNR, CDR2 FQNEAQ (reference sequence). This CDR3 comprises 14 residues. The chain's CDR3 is CASSLVQGSNGYTF. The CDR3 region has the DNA TGTGCCAGCAGCTTAGTACAGGGGTCCAATGGCTACACCTTC.

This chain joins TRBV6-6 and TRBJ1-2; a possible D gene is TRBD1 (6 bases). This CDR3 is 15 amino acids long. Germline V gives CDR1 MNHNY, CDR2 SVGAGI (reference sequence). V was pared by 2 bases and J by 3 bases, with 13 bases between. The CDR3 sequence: CASSYGGGSDYGYTF. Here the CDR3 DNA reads TGTGCCAGCAGTTACGGGGGGGGCAGCGACTATGGCTACACCTTC.

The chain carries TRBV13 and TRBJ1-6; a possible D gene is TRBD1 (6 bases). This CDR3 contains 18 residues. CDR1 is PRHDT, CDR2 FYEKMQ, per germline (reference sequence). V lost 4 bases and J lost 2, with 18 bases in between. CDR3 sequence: CASSSRTQGSPYNSPLHF. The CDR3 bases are TGTGCCAGCAGCTCCAGAACGCAGGGGAGCCCCTATAATTCACCCCTCCACTTT.

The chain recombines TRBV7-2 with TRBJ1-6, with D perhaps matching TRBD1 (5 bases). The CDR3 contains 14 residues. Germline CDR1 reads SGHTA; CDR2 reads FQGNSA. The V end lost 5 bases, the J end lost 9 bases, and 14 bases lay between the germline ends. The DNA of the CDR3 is TGTGCCAGCAGCCTCGACAGAATCGCTTCACCCCTCCACTTT. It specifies CASSLDRIASPLHF.

This CDR3 is CASSQGGGPLGYGYTF. Here the CDR3 DNA reads TGCGCCAGCAGCCAAGGAGGGGGCCCCCTAGGCTATGGCTACACCTTC. This chain uses TRBV4-1 with TRBJ1-2; 7 bases map to TRBD1. The CDR3 has 16 amino acids. Trimming at V came to 1 base and at J to 4 bases, leaving 9 bases not matched to a gene. The germline V gene has CDR1 MGHRA and CDR2 YSYEKL.

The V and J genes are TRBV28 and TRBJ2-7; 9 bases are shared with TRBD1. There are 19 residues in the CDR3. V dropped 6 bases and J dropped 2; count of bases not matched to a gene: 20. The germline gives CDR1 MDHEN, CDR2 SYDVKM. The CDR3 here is CASSHPGWGSGQGPYEQYF. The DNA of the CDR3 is TGTGCCAGCAGCCACCCTGGCTGGGGGTCTGGACAGGGGCCCTACGAGCAGTACTTC. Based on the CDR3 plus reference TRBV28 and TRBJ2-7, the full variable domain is DVKVTQSSRYLVKRTGEKVFLECVQDMDHENMFWYRQDPGLGLRLIYFSYDVKMKEKGDIPEGYSVSREKKERFSLILESASTNQTSMYLCASSHPGWGSGQGPYEQYFGPGTRLTVT.

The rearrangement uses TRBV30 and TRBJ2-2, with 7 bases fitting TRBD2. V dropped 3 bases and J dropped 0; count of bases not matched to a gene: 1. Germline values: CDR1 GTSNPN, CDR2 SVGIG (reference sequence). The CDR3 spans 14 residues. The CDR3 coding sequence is TGTGCCTGGAGCGGACTAGCGAACACCGGGGAGCTGTTTTTT. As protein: CAWSGLANTGELFF. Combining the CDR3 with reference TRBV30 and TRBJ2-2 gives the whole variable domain SQTIHQWPATLVQPVGSPLSLECTVEGTSNPNLYWYRQAAGRGLQLLFYSVGIGQISSEVPQNLSASRPQDRQFILSSKKLLLSDSGFYLCAWSGLANTGELFFGEGSRLTVL.

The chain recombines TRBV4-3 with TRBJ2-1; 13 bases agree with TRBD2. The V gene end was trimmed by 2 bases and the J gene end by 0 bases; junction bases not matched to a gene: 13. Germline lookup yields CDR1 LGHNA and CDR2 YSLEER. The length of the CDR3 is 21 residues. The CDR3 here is CASSQSSGLAGVFSSYNEQFF. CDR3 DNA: TGCGCCAGCAGCCAATCTAGTGGACTAGCGGGAGTTTTTAGCTCCTACAATGAGCAGTTCTTC.

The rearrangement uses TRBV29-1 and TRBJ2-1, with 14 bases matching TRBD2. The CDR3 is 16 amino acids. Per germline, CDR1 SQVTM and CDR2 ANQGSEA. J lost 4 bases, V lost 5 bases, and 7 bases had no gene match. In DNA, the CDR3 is TGCAGCGTTAGACTAGCGGGAGGGCCGAAGTACAATGAGCAGTTCTTC. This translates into CSVRLAGGPKYNEQFF.

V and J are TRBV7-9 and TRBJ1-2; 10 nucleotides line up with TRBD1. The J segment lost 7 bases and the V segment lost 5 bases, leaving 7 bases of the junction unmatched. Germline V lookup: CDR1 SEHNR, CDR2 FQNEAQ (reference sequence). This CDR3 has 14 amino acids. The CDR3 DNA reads TGTGCCAGCAGCCCCGGGACAGGGGAGGTTGGCTACACCTTC. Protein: CASSPGTGEVGYTF. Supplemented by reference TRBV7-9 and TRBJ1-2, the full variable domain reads DTGVSQNPRHKITKRGQNVTFRCDPISEHNRLYWYRQTLGQGPEFLTYFQNEAQLEKSRLLSDRFSAERPKGSFSTLEIQRTEQGDSAMYLCASSPGTGEVGYTFGSGTRLTVV.

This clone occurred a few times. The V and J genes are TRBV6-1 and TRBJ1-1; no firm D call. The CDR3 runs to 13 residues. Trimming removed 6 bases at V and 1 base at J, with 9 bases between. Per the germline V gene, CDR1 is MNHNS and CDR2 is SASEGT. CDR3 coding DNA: TGTGCCAGCAGAGCGGACCCGAACACTGAAGCTTTCTTT. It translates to CASRADPNTEAFF.

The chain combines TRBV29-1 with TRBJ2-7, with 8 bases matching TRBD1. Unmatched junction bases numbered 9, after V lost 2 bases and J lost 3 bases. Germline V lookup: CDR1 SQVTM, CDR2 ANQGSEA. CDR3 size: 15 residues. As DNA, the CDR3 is TGCAGCGTTGAATTCCCCGGGACAGGCGACTACGAGCAGTACTTC. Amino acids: CSVEFPGTGDYEQYF.

DNA of the CDR3: TGCGCCAGCAGCCTCCAAGGCCGGGACAGAGACAATGAGCAGTTCTTC. Protein: CASSLQGRDRDNEQFF. The chain uses TRBV4-3 and TRBJ2-1; 7 bases fit TRBD1. Trimming cost V 4 bases and J 5 bases; bases outside gene matches: 11. Germline V CDR1 and CDR2: LGHNA, YSLEER. The CDR3 sequence is 16 residues long.

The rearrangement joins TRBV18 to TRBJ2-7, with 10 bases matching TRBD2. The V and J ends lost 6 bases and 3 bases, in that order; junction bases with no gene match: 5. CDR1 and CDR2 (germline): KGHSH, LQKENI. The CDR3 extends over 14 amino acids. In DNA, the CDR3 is TGTGCCAGCTCTCTAGCGGGGGTGATCTACGAGCAGTACTTC. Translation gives CASSLAGVIYEQYF.